One and the same sample provided the 19 T cell receptor beta chains below, sequenced in a study of blood T cell repertoires in COVID-19. Here immunoSEQ multiplex PCR was the method, and the copy in TCRdb shows in-frame clones only, minus some. The table has tens of thousands of clones, roughly 90% seen once. The source material was peripheral blood. The source of these receptors is a woman aged 45-65 years with active or convalescent COVID-19.

The chain carries TRBV18 and TRBJ1-5, with TRBD1 as a possible D gene (5 bases). The CDR3 is 17 amino acids. Trimming removed 1 base at V and 2 bases at J, with 15 bases between. CDR1 KGHSH and CDR2 LQKENI come from the germline V gene. The CDR3, as DNA: TGTGCCAGCTCACCACGTGGGGTGGGGGGTCGCAATCAGCCCCAGCATTTT. Protein sequence: CASSPRGVGGRNQPQHF.

The chain recombines TRBV19 with TRBJ2-1; 7 bases match TRBD2. Germline V gene lookup returns CDR1 LNHDA and CDR2 SQIVND (reference sequence). After removal of 0 bases from V and 3 bases from J, the junction contained 11 bases not matched to a gene. This CDR3 region has 18 residues. CDR3 amino acids: CASSIEGAGATIYNEQFF. The DNA for the CDR3 is TGTGCCAGTAGTATAGAAGGGGCGGGAGCGACCATCTACAATGAGCAGTTCTTC.

V and J are TRBV9 and TRBJ2-7; TRBD1 agrees at 8 bases. Germline values: CDR1 SGDLS, CDR2 YYNGEE. V gave up 3 bases and J gave up 1 base; unmatched junction bases: 6. The CDR3 totals 15 residues. The CDR3: CASSAGQGSSYEQYF. CDR3 DNA: TGTGCCAGCAGCGCCGGACAGGGTAGTTCCTACGAGCAGTACTTC.

This clone occurred once. The chain combines TRBV27 with TRBJ2-2; possibly TRBD1 for D (6 bases). This CDR3 contains 14 residues. The V gene lost 3 bases and the J gene lost 6 bases, with 11 bases spanning the gap. Germline-derived CDR1 and CDR2 are MNHEY and SMNVEV (reference sequence). CDR3 nucleotide sequence: TGTGCCAGCAGTTTCTTACAGGGTCCCGGGGAGCTGTTTTTT. Protein product: CASSFLQGPGELFF.

This clone was counted a few times. This chain joins TRBV2 and TRBJ2-5, with TRBD2 identical over 12 bases. V trimming: 6 bases; J trimming: 3 bases; junction bases outside the gene matches: 8. This CDR3 region has 16 residues. Germline V gene sequence: CDR1 SNHLY, CDR2 FYNNEI. CDR3 sequence: CASRGGLAGIEETQYF. In nucleotides, the CDR3 is TGTGCCAGCAGGGGAGGACTAGCGGGAATAGAAGAGACCCAGTACTTC.

V usage is TRBV28 and J usage is TRBJ1-2; D is ambiguous. Germline assignment: CDR1 MDHEN and CDR2 SYDVKM. The CDR3 runs to 8 residues. The CDR3 DNA follows: TGTGGGGCTGGAGGCTACACCTTC. This encodes CGAGGYTF.

This rearrangement joins TRBV28 to TRBJ1-2; the D gene is possibly TRBD1 (5 bases). The germline V gene has CDR1 MDHEN and CDR2 SYDVKM. The CDR3 contains 13 residues. The germline V and J ends were trimmed by 5 bases and 4 bases, with 11 bases remaining between them. The CDR3: CASSKFQGYGYTF. CDR3 DNA: TGTGCCAGCAGTAAGTTCCAGGGCTATGGCTACACCTTC.

CDR3 sequence (DNA): TGTGCCAGCAGCACGGGACAGTACCAAGAGACCCAGTACTTC. Translating gives CASSTGQYQETQYF. The gene calls are TRBV7-9 and TRBJ2-5, with 7 bases aligning to TRBD1. The ends lost 5 bases at V and 0 bases at J; junction bases unmatched: 3. Germline V gene data show CDR1 as SEHNR and CDR2 as FQNEAQ (reference sequence). The length of the CDR3 is 14 residues.

The chain carries TRBV18 and TRBJ1-6; 9 bases map to TRBD1. This CDR3 contains 15 residues. CDR1 is KGHSH and CDR2 is LQKENI in the germline V gene. V shed 3 bases and J 5 bases; nucleotides not matched to a gene: 2. The CDR3, as DNA: TGTGCCAGCTCACCCGGGACAGGGAATAATTCACCCCTCCACTTT. As protein: CASSPGTGNNSPLHF.

This clone was counted only a few times. This chain uses TRBV7-9 with TRBJ2-7, with 8 bases identical to TRBD1. Germline V gene lookup returns CDR1 SEHNR and CDR2 FQNEAQ (reference sequence). There are 14 residues in the CDR3. With V trimmed by 5 bases and J by 6 bases, 9 bases remained unmatched. The CDR3: CASSPRTGPGEQYF. DNA of the CDR3: TGTGCCAGCAGCCCGCGGACAGGGCCCGGCGAGCAGTACTTC.

The V call is TRBV5-1, the J call TRBJ1-1; 10 nucleotides line up with TRBD1. This CDR3 contains 17 residues. With V trimmed by 2 bases and J by 7 bases, 14 bases remained unmatched. Germline CDR1 and CDR2: SGHRS and YFSETQ. Here the CDR3 reads CASSFEGQGLGYLEAFF. For the CDR3, the DNA is TGCGCCAGCAGCTTCGAGGGACAGGGGTTGGGGTACCTTGAAGCTTTCTTT.

CDR3 sequence (DNA): TGTGCCAGCAGCTGGGACAGGGACCTGTTTTTT. Amino acid sequence: CASSWDRDLFF. The chain links TRBV7-9 to TRBJ1-4; TRBD1 matches 9 bases. CDR3 length: 11 residues. The germline gives CDR1 SEHNR, CDR2 FQNEAQ (reference sequence). V lost 4 bases, J lost 14 bases, and 2 bases stayed unmatched. The full variable domain, its missing parts supplied by reference TRBV7-9 and TRBJ1-4, is DTGVSQNPRHKITKRGQNVTFRCDPISEHNRLYWYRQTLGQGPEFLTYFQNEAQLEKSRLLSDRFSAERPKGSFSTLEIQRTEQGDSAMYLCASSWDRDLFFGSGTQLSVL.

The rearrangement uses TRBV12-3 or TRBV12-4 and TRBJ1-1; possibly TRBD1 for D (6 bases). V was clipped by 8 bases and J by 1 base, with 11 bases between them. The CDR3 runs to 13 residues. The DNA for the CDR3 is TGTGCCAGCTGCTTACAGGGGAACACTGAAGCTTTCTTT. Protein sequence: CASCLQGNTEAFF.

The table lists this clone with a few counts. The chain carries TRBV7-8 and TRBJ2-3; TRBD1 is a possible D gene (6 bases). CDR1 SGHVS and CDR2 FQNEAQ come from the germline V gene. The CDR3 is 15 amino acids. With 3 bases removed from V and 5 bases from J, the gap between germline ends came to 15 bases. CDR3 loop: CASSFMDSVGDTQYF. The CDR3 nucleotides read TGTGCCAGCAGCTTCATGGACAGTGTCGGAGATACGCAGTATTTT.

The V call is TRBV19, the J call TRBJ2-3, with D perhaps matching TRBD2 (5 bases). V lost 4 bases to trimming and J lost 0 bases, with 11 bases between them. The CDR3 is made up of 15 amino acids. Looked up from germline, CDR1 is LNHDA and CDR2 is SQIVND (reference sequence). CDR3 residues: CASSNGKASTDTQYF. In DNA form, the CDR3 reads TGTGCCAGTAGTAACGGGAAGGCAAGCACAGATACGCAGTATTTT.

The rearrangement links TRBV7-9 to TRBJ2-2, with TRBD2 identical over 10 bases. The V gene's germline CDR1 is SEHNR and CDR2 FQNEAQ (reference sequence). This CDR3 comprises 18 residues. The V segment lost 4 bases and the J segment 2 bases; nucleotides outside the gene matches: 10. CDR3 sequence: CASSSSTLAGVNTGELFF. The CDR3 DNA is TGTGCCAGCAGCTCTAGTACGCTAGCGGGAGTTAACACCGGGGAGCTGTTTTTT.

The chain is built from TRBV19 and TRBJ1-5; 7 nucleotides match TRBD1. Trimming removed 6 bases from V and 1 base from J; junction bases left unmatched: 6. Germline CDR1 reads LNHDA; CDR2 reads SQIVND (reference sequence). This CDR3 comprises 15 residues. Here the CDR3 reads CASRHHRGSNQPQHF. In nucleotides, the CDR3 is TGTGCCAGTAGACATCACAGGGGAAGCAATCAGCCCCAGCATTTT. The full variable domain, in which reference TRBV19 and TRBJ1-5 provide the parts outside the CDR3, is DGGITQSPKYLFRKEGQNVTLSCEQNLNHDAMYWYRQDPGQGLRLIYYSQIVNDFQKGDIAEGYSVSREKKESFPLTVTSAQKNPTAFYLCASRHHRGSNQPQHFGDGTRLSIL.

This clone has only a few counts. The chain is built from TRBV7-9 and TRBJ1-1; TRBD1 matches at 12 bases. Germline-derived CDR1 and CDR2 are SEHNR and FQNEAQ (reference sequence). Trimming took 6 bases from V and 6 from J; bases not matched to a gene: 8. The CDR3 has 15 amino acids. Written as DNA, the CDR3 is TGTGCCAGCAGAGATGGGACAGGGGGCTCTGCTGAAGCTTTCTTT. It translates to CASRDGTGGSAEAFF. The whole variable domain, remainder taken from reference TRBV7-9 and TRBJ1-1, is DTGVSQNPRHKITKRGQNVTFRCDPISEHNRLYWYRQTLGQGPEFLTYFQNEAQLEKSRLLSDRFSAERPKGSFSTLEIQRTEQGDSAMYLCASRDGTGGSAEAFFGQGTRLTVV.

The chain has TRBV27 and TRBJ2-1; D ambiguous. In germline, CDR1 is MNHEY, CDR2 SMNVEV (reference sequence). Trimming shortened V by 2 bases and J by 2 bases, and 16 bases separated the two germline ends. The CDR3 sequence is 17 residues long. The CDR3 loop is CASSLVLPFKTYNEQFF. The CDR3 DNA reads TGTGCCAGCAGTTTAGTCCTCCCCTTTAAAACCTACAATGAGCAGTTCTTC.